A single sample gave rise to the 24 T cell receptor beta chains below, sequenced in a study of blood T cell repertoires in COVID-19. TCRdb keeps only in-frame clones here, not all; method: immunoSEQ multiplex PCR. The data contain just under 350,000 clones, about 93% of them seen just once; the ten biggest clones take up 2.5% to 4%. Sequenced input: peripheral blood. The receptors were gathered from a woman under 30 who had recovered from COVID-19.

The chain carries TRBV11-3 and TRBJ2-7; 10 bases line up with TRBD2. V gave up 0 bases and J gave up 2 bases; unmatched junction bases: 4. CDR1 is SGHNT and CDR2 is YENEEA in the germline V gene. The CDR3 covers 16 residues. The CDR3 sequence is CASSLDLAGVPYEQYV. The CDR3 nucleotides read TGTGCCAGCAGCTTAGACCTAGCGGGAGTTCCCTACGAGCAGTACGTC.

This clone has a single count. This chain uses TRBV9 with TRBJ1-1; D is uncertain. Germline V lookup: CDR1 SGDLS, CDR2 YYNGEE. V lost 4 bases and J 3 bases, leaving 16 bases between the germline ends. The CDR3 consists of 15 residues. The CDR3 coding sequence is TGTGCCAGCAGCCCCCGGGGTGGGTTGGACACTGAAGCTTTCTTT. Protein: CASSPRGGLDTEAFF.

The V call is TRBV6-2 or TRBV6-3, the J call TRBJ2-2; 11 nucleotides match TRBD2. CDR1 and CDR2 (germline): MNHEY, SVGEGT. V trimming: 2 bases; J trimming: 5 bases; junction bases outside the gene matches: 1. The CDR3 is 15 amino acids. CDR3: CASSYLAGGTGELFF. CDR3 DNA sequence: TGTGCCAGCAGTTACCTAGCGGGAGGTACCGGGGAGCTGTTTTTT.

The chain couples TRBV7-2 to TRBJ2-3; TRBD2 matches 7 bases. J was trimmed by 5 bases and V by 0 bases; bases with no gene match: 14. This CDR3 has 18 amino acids. Germline values: CDR1 SGHTA, CDR2 FQGNSA. CDR3 DNA sequence: TGTGCCAGCAGCTTAGCTGGTGGCGGGAGTGTAAGGGTAGATACGCAGTATTTT. Translation gives CASSLAGGGSVRVDTQYF. The entire variable domain, with the rest obtained from reference TRBV7-2 and TRBJ2-3, is as follows: GAGVSQSPSNKVTEKGKDVELRCDPISGHTALYWYRQSLGQGLEFLIYFQGNSAPDKSGLPSDRFSAERTGGSVSTLTIQRTQQEDSAVYLCASSLAGGGSVRVDTQYFGPGTRLTVL.

V gene TRBV7-2 combines with J gene TRBJ1-4; D ambiguous. From germline, CDR1 is SGHTA and CDR2 FQGNSA. The CDR3 is 17 amino acids. The V gene lost 4 bases and the J gene lost 0 bases, with 15 bases spanning the gap. This CDR3 is CASSWRTGSATNEKLFF. CDR3 nucleotides: TGTGCCAGCAGCTGGAGGACGGGGAGTGCAACTAATGAAAAACTGTTTTTT.

The chain recombines TRBV3-1 (or the pseudogene TRBV3-2) with TRBJ1-2, with TRBD1 identical over 10 bases. After removal of 5 bases from V and 7 bases from J, the junction contained 10 bases not matched to a gene. The germline CDR1 and CDR2 sequences are LGHDT and YNNKEL (reference sequence). The CDR3 extends over 15 amino acids. In DNA, the CDR3 is TGTGCCAGCAGCACCCGGACAGGGGGAATTGGTGGCTACACCTTC. Translating gives CASSTRTGGIGGYTF.

There are a few counts of this clone. The chain joins TRBV28 to TRBJ2-1, with a possible D match to TRBD2 (5 bases). V was shortened by 4 bases and J by 3 bases, with 16 bases between the two germline ends. Per the germline V gene, CDR1 is MDHEN and CDR2 is SYDVKM. CDR3 length equals 16 residues. The CDR3, as DNA: TGTGCCAGCAGTTCTACCGGCGTCGGAGGCTACAATGAGCAGTTCTTC. Protein product: CASSSTGVGGYNEQFF.

The rearrangement joins TRBV4-3 to TRBJ1-1; D unresolved. This CDR3 is 14 amino acids long. The V end lost 1 base, the J end lost 3 bases, and 9 bases lay between the germline ends. The V gene's germline CDR1 is LGHNA and CDR2 YSLEER. The CDR3 here is CASSQGNSDTEAFF. The CDR3 DNA reads TGCGCCAGCAGCCAAGGCAACAGTGACACTGAAGCTTTCTTT.

This rearrangement joins TRBV7-9 to TRBJ2-3; 11 bases map to TRBD2. Germline lookup yields CDR1 SEHNR and CDR2 FQNEAQ (reference sequence). The CDR3 has 15 amino acids. With 6 bases clipped from V and 4 bases from J, the junction kept 6 bases outside the gene matches. Written as DNA, the CDR3 is TGTGCCAGCAGACCGACTAGCGGGGTCGCAGATACGCAGTATTTT. This translates into CASRPTSGVADTQYF.

This sequence joins TRBV12-5 and TRBJ2-1; 9 nucleotides align to TRBD2. J was trimmed by 5 bases and V by 2 bases; bases with no gene match: 16. CDR3 length: 19 amino acids. CDR1 is LGHNT, CDR2 FRNRAP, per germline. The CDR3 protein is CASGLPRDSGSKFDNEQFF. The CDR3 nucleotides are TGTGCTAGTGGTTTGCCCCGAGATAGCGGGAGCAAATTTGACAATGAGCAGTTCTTC.

The chain recombines TRBV15 with TRBJ2-1; no clear D gene. Germline CDR1 is LNHNV and CDR2 is YYDKDF (reference sequence). Trimming shortened V by 5 bases and J by 0 bases, and 8 bases separated the two germline ends. The CDR3 consists of 14 residues. This CDR3 reads CATSWWSSYNEQFF. DNA of the CDR3: TGTGCCACCAGCTGGTGGAGCTCCTACAATGAGCAGTTCTTC.

The V and J genes are TRBV11-2 and TRBJ2-3, with D possibly TRBD1 on 6 matching bases. This CDR3 is 15 amino acids long. V dropped 3 bases and J dropped 5 bases, with 15 bases sitting between them. CDR1 and CDR2 from the germline V gene are SGHAT and FQNNGV. This chain's CDR3 is CASSFRGRARDTQYF. The CDR3 DNA follows: TGTGCCAGCAGCTTCAGGGGCCGGGCCCGAGATACGCAGTATTTT.

The chain combines TRBV10-3 with TRBJ1-1; TRBD1 agrees at 9 bases. With V trimmed by 5 bases and J by 1 base, 2 bases remained unmatched. This CDR3 comprises 14 residues. Germline loops: CDR1 ENHRY, CDR2 SYGVKD. CDR3 DNA: TGTGCCATCAGTTGGGACAGGGCGAACACTGAAGCTTTCTTT. As protein: CAISWDRANTEAFF.

The V and J genes are TRBV9 and TRBJ1-1; maybe TRBD1 (5 bases). Trimming stripped 4 bases from V and 10 bases from J, with 17 bases between. Germline lookup yields CDR1 SGDLS and CDR2 YYNGEE. The CDR3 runs to 13 residues. The CDR3 is CASSPPGGVGAFF. DNA of the CDR3: TGTGCCAGCAGCCCCCCAGGAGGGGTCGGAGCTTTCTTT.

The chain joins TRBV19 to TRBJ1-2; D may be TRBD1 (6 bases). Trimming took 0 bases from V and 8 from J, leaving 19 bases between them. CDR1 and CDR2 from the germline V gene are LNHDA and SQIVND (reference sequence). The CDR3 is 16 amino acids. The CDR3 bases are TGTGCCAGTAGTATAGATCGGGTCAGCGCCAGGGGAGGCTACACCTTC. Its protein is CASSIDRVSARGGYTF.

The chain uses TRBV6-1 and TRBJ1-6, with 9 bases that match TRBD1. Losses at the gene ends were 2 bases for V and 10 bases for J; bases not matched to a gene: 3. The CDR3 length is 14 residues. Per germline, CDR1 MNHNS and CDR2 SASEGT. The CDR3 protein is CASSESQGASPLHF. In nucleotides, the CDR3 is TGTGCCAGCAGTGAATCACAGGGGGCCTCACCCCTCCACTTT.

The count of this clone is one. The chain joins TRBV6-5 to TRBJ1-1, with 9 bases matching TRBD1. The ends lost 6 bases at V and 10 bases at J; junction bases unmatched: 9. CDR3 length: 13 residues. The germline gives CDR1 MNHEY, CDR2 SVGAGI. The CDR3 region has the DNA TGTGCCAGCAGAGCCGGGACAGGGCGTCGAGCTTTCTTT. It codes for CASRAGTGRRAFF.

This CDR3 is CASGYFTGDSRFRAPGSLYNEQFF. For the CDR3, the DNA is TGTGCTAGTGGTTACTTTACAGGGGACTCACGATTTCGGGCCCCGGGAAGCCTATACAATGAGCAGTTCTTC. The J gene is TRBJ2-1, the V gene TRBV12-5; a possible D gene is TRBD1 (7 bases). This CDR3 region has 24 residues. Germline CDR1 is LGHNT and CDR2 is FRNRAP. V lost 4 bases and J lost 4, with 41 bases in between. The complete variable domain, with remaining parts taken from reference TRBV12-5 and TRBJ2-1, reads DARVTQTPRHKVTEMGQEVTMRCQPILGHNTVFWYRQTMMQGLELLAYFRNRAPLDDSGMPKDRFSAEMPDATLATLKIQPSEPRDSAVYFCASGYFTGDSRFRAPGSLYNEQFFGPGTRLTVL.

The V and J genes are TRBV5-4 and TRBJ1-2; weak D call: TRBD1 (5 bases). With 7 bases removed from V and 5 bases from J, the gap between germline ends came to 12 bases. CDR3 length equals 12 residues. Germline assignment: CDR1 SGHNT and CDR2 YYREEE (reference sequence). CDR3 region: CASRGDLYGYTF. The DNA for the CDR3 is TGTGCCAGCCGGGGGGACCTATATGGCTACACCTTC.

The chain is built from TRBV2 and TRBJ2-1, with D maybe TRBD2 (7 bases). Trimming removed 5 bases at V and 6 bases at J, with 14 bases between. The germline V gene encodes CDR1 SNHLY and CDR2 FYNNEI. This CDR3 has 14 amino acids. The CDR3 nucleotides read TGTGCCAGCAGTTGGGAGGGGGTCAGCAATGAGCAGTTCTTC. It is translated as CASSWEGVSNEQFF.

This chain connects TRBV5-1 to TRBJ2-5, with TRBD2 matching 7 bases. V shed 1 base, J shed 2 bases, and the junction held 5 bases outside the gene matches. Germline loops: CDR1 SGHRS, CDR2 YFSETQ. This CDR3 comprises 15 residues. In DNA form, the CDR3 reads TGCGCCAGCAGCTTGCAATTGGGGGGGCAAGAGACCCAGTACTTC. The encoded protein is CASSLQLGGQETQYF.

This clone was found once. J is TRBJ2-3 and V is TRBV13, with D perhaps matching TRBD2 (6 bases). The CDR3 runs to 15 residues. The V end was cut by 4 bases, the J end by 8 bases, with 19 bases between. CDR1 PRHDT and CDR2 FYEKMQ come from the germline V gene (reference sequence). The CDR3 spells CASSYPGTFLATQYF. CDR3 DNA: TGTGCCAGCAGCTATCCTGGGACTTTCCTGGCTACGCAGTATTTT.

The V and J genes are TRBV4-3 and TRBJ1-2; D is unclear. CDR1 is LGHNA, CDR2 YSLEER, per germline. This CDR3 has 17 residues. The ends were cut back, 1 base at V and 1 base at J, with 16 bases in the middle. The CDR3 loop is CASSQGAGPGGNYGYTF. The CDR3 DNA is TGCGCCAGCAGCCAAGGCGCAGGCCCCGGTGGTAACTATGGCTACACCTTC.

In DNA form, the CDR3 reads TGTGCCAGCAGTTTGGCCCCAGGAGGGAACTATGGCTACACCTTC. This encodes CASSLAPGGNYGYTF. The chain couples TRBV27 to TRBJ1-2; D gene uncertain. CDR1 and CDR2 (germline): MNHEY, SMNVEV (reference sequence). CDR3 length: 15 amino acids. Trimming removed 3 bases at V and 2 bases at J, with 13 bases between.